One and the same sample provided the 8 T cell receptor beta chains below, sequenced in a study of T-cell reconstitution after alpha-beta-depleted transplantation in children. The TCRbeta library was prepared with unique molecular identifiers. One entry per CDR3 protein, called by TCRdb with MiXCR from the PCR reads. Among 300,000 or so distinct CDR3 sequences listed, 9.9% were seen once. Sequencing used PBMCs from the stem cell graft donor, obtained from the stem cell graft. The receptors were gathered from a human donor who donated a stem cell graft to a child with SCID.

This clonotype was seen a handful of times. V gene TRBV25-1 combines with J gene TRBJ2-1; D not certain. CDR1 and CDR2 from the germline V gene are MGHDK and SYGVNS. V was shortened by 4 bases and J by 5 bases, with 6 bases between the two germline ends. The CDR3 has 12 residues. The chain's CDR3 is CASSGDNNEQFF. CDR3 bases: TGTGCCAGCAGTGGGGATAACAATGAGCAGTTCTTC.

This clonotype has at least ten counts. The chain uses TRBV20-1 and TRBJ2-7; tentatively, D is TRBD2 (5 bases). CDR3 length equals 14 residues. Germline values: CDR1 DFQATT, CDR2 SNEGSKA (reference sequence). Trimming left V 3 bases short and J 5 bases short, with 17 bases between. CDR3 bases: TGCAGTGCTAGCGGTGAGGGCCTTTGGAACGAGCAGTACTTC. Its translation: CSASGEGLWNEQYF.

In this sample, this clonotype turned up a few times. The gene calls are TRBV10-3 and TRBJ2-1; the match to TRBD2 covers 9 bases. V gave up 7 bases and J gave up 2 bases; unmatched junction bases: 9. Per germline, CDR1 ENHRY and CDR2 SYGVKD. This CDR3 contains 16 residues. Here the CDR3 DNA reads TGTGCCATCACCCGCGGGGGGGCGAGTACCTACAATGAGCAGTTCTTC. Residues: CAITRGGASTYNEQFF.

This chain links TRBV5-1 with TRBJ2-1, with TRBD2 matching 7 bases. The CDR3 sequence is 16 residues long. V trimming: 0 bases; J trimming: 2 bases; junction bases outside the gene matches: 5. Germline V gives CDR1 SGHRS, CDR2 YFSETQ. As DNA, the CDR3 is TGCGCCAGCAGCTTGGACGGCGGGGGAACCTACAATGAGCAGTTCTTC. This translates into CASSLDGGGTYNEQFF.

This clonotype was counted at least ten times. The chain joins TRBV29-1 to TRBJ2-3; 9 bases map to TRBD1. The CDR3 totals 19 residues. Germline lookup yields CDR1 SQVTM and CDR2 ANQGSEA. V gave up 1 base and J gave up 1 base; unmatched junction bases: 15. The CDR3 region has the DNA TGCAGCGTTGAAGCACCGGGACAGGGAGGCAACGGTGGCACAGATACGCAGTATTTT. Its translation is CSVEAPGQGGNGGTDTQYF.

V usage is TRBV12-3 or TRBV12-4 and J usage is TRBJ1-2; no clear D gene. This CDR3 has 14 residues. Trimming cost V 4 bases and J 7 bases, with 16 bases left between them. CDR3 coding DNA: TGTGCCAGCAGTTCAGACGCCTTGGTGGGTGGCTACACCTTC. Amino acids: CASSSDALVGGYTF.

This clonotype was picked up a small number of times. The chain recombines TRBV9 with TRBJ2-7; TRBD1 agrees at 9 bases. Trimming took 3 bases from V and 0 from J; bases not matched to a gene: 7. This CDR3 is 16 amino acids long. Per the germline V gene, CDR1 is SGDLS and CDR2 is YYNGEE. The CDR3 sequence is CASSGKPGQGSYEQYF. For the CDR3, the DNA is TGTGCCAGCAGCGGGAAACCGGGACAGGGCTCCTACGAGCAGTACTTC. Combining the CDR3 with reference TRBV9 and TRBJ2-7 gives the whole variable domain DSGVTQTPKHLITATGQRVTLRCSPRSGDLSVYWYQQSLDQGLQFLIQYYNGEERAKGNILERFSAQQFPDLHSELNLSSLELGDSALYFCASSGKPGQGSYEQYFGPGTRLTVT.

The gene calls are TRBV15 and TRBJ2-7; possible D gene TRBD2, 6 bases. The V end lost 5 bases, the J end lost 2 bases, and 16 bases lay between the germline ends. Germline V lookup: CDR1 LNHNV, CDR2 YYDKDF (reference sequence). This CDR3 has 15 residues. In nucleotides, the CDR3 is TGTGCCACCAGCTACCTGGGGGGAGGCGCCTACGAGCAGTACTTC. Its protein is CATSYLGGGAYEQYF.